The TCR beta chain under discussion was sequenced for a study of T cells after yellow fever vaccination. Across the study: With SMART-Seq v4 Ultra Low Input, the fractions containing low cell numbers were prepared.

The germline V and J ends were trimmed by 5 bases and 8 bases, with 19 bases remaining between them. The CDR3 extends over 15 amino acids. The table lists this clonotype with a few counts. As yet, its antigen is unknown. UMIs were added to TCR cDNA along with a universal primer site when it was made by 5'RACE template switching. TCRdb redid the calling of the 5' RACE reads with MiXCR, one entry per CDR3 protein. The sample consists of 150,000 to 200,000 distinct CDR3 sequences, 9.3% of them appearing once. Study-wide points: Sorted repertoires could include abundant contaminating clonotypes from bulk cells. Across the CD4 and CD8 compartments, a small share of clonotypes was present in both.

Sample: CD8+ T cells sorted from PBMCs, taken 45 days after the yellow fever booster vaccination. This receptor was taken from a man younger than 35 who received the YFV17D yellow fever vaccine. The rearrangement uses TRBV12-3 or TRBV12-4 and TRBJ2-1; D is possibly TRBD2 (6 bases). The CDR3 region is CASSGYVGGIDEQFF. The CDR3 bases are TGTGCCAGCAGTGGCTATGTGGGGGGAATTGATGAGCAGTTCTTC.